These T cell receptor beta chains were read from a single sample in a study of T cell repertoires in cytomegalovirus infection. The antigens of these receptors remain unknown. MiXCR was run by TCRdb on the reads, yielding one entry per CDR3 protein. This table has some 800,000 distinct CDR3 sequences, over 25% appearing once. The sample was cultured CD8+ T cells from PBMCs, taken from culture after CMV antigen stimulation. All receptors come from a human donor in good health (CMV status not recorded). Some clones in this sample may be carry-over from other donors' samples. Each CDR3 is given with its conserved first and last residue. D genes are given only for firm matches. For some rows the clone size is stated as once, few or many, or as a class when expanded; others skip it.

v_call	d_call	j_call	clone_size	cdr3_aa	cdr3_nt
TRBV27	NA	TRBJ1-6	few	CASSLTEGTPLHF	TGTGCCAGCAGTTTAACCGAGGGCACACCCCTCCACTTT
TRBV10-3	TRBD1	TRBJ2-3	NA	CAIRARDRSSTDTQYF	TGTGCCATCAGAGCGCGGGACAGGTCATCCACAGATACGCAGTATTTT
TRBV7-9	NA	TRBJ2-1	few	CATTTQGKEFF	TGTGCCACTACTACACAGGGAAAGGAGTTCTTC
TRBV20-1	NA	TRBJ2-1	NA	CSARDGNNYNEQFF	TGCAGTGCTAGAGATGGCAACAACTACAATGAGCAGTTCTTC
TRBV19	NA	TRBJ2-3	NA	CASSIGLKTDTQYF	TGTGCCAGTAGTATAGGGCTTAAGACAGATACGCAGTATTTT
TRBV7-9	NA	TRBJ2-5	many	CASSLVISVETQYF	TGTGCCAGCAGCTTAGTAATTAGCGTGGAGACCCAGTACTTC
TRBV4-3	NA	TRBJ2-1	few	CASSQGGPDTRLLYNEQFF	TGCGCCAGCAGCCAAGGGGGGCCTGACACCCGACTTCTCTACAATGAGCAGTTCTTC
TRBV6-1	TRBD1	TRBJ1-1	few	CASSDPGTGDFNTEAFF	TGTGCCAGCAGTGACCCCGGGACAGGGGACTTTAACACTGAAGCTTTCTTT
TRBV4-3	NA	TRBJ1-2	NA	CASSQDGGPLRSYGYTF	TGCGCCAGCAGCCAAGATGGGGGGCCCCTAAGGAGCTATGGCTACACCTTC
TRBV12-5	TRBD1	TRBJ2-5	NA	CASAPQGASETQYF	TGTGCTAGTGCCCCACAGGGGGCATCGGAGACCCAGTACTTC
TRBV12-3/TRBV12-4	NA	TRBJ2-5	few	CAITGQGQETQYF	TGTGCCATAACTGGGCAGGGACAAGAGACCCAGTACTTC
TRBV28	NA	TRBJ2-3	NA	CASRHSDTDTQYF	TGTGCCAGCAGACACAGTGACACTGATACGCAGTATTTT
TRBV19	NA	TRBJ1-2	NA	CASSITARFNYGYTF	TGTGCCAGTAGTATAACCGCTCGGTTTAACTATGGCTACACCTTC
TRBV7-9	NA	TRBJ2-7	NA	CASRAGGPAYEQYF	TGTGCCAGCCGCGCCGGTGGGCCAGCCTACGAGCAGTACTTC
TRBV25-1	NA	TRBJ1-1	NA	CASMRAWDEAFF	TGTGCCAGCATGAGGGCTTGGGATGAAGCTTTCTTT
TRBV4-1	TRBD1	TRBJ1-3	NA	CASARDRSSGNTIYF	TGCGCCAGCGCCCGGGACAGGAGCTCTGGAAACACCATATATTTT
TRBV7-2	TRBD2	TRBJ2-5	many	CASSTGLAGGPRETQYF	TGTGCCAGCAGCACCGGACTAGCGGGGGGGCCGAGAGAGACCCAGTACTTC
TRBV7-2	NA	TRBJ2-1	NA	CASSSPRVRARNEQFF	TGTGCCAGCAGCTCCCCCCGTGTCAGGGCCCGCAATGAGCAGTTCTTC
TRBV7-2	NA	TRBJ1-2	few	CASSLLTGDFGTNYGYTF	TGTGCCAGCAGCTTACTGACAGGAGACTTTGGGACCAACTATGGCTACACCTTC
TRBV6-6	TRBD2	TRBJ2-6	NA	CASSPASGGVSGANVLTF	TGTGCCAGCAGTCCCGCTAGCGGGGGAGTCTCTGGGGCCAACGTCCTGACTTTC
TRBV27	TRBD2	TRBJ2-1	NA	CASRLRGGGWDEQFF	TGTGCCAGCAGACTCCGGGGGGGGGGCTGGGATGAGCAGTTCTTC
TRBV6-2/TRBV6-3	TRBD1	TRBJ2-2	NA	CASEPTGYPGELFF	TGTGCCAGCGAACCGACAGGGTACCCCGGGGAGCTGTTTTTT
TRBV7-3	TRBD1	TRBJ2-7	NA	CASSASDRGVGEQYF	TGTGCCAGCAGCGCTTCCGACAGGGGGGTCGGTGAGCAGTACTTC
TRBV2	TRBD1	TRBJ1-2	few	CASLTGGMGYTF	TGTGCCAGCCTGACAGGGGGCATGGGCTACACCTTC
TRBV12-5	NA	TRBJ2-2	few	CASGLNRVTGELFF	TGTGCTAGTGGTTTGAACAGGGTCACCGGGGAGCTGTTTTTT
TRBV28	TRBD2	TRBJ2-3	NA	CASVSGGERGTQYF	TGTGCCTCGGTTAGCGGGGGCGAGCGTGGTACGCAGTATTTT
TRBV12-5	NA	TRBJ2-1	NA	CASGLVPNNEQFF	TGTGCTAGTGGTTTGGTCCCGAACAATGAGCAGTTCTTC
TRBV20-1	NA	TRBJ1-2	NA	CSSPGGDYGYTF	TGCAGTTCACCCGGCGGAGACTATGGCTACACCTTC
TRBV6-1	NA	TRBJ1-1	NA	CASSTYSNTEAFF	TGTGCCAGCAGCACCTACTCGAACACTGAAGCTTTCTTT
TRBV27	NA	TRBJ1-4	NA	CASSWRRGTNEKLFF	TGTGCCAGCAGTTGGCGCCGAGGAACTAATGAAAAACTGTTTTTT
TRBV7-8	NA	TRBJ2-1	many	CASSLGPRDGSYNEQFF	TGTGCCAGCAGCTTGGGCCCTCGCGATGGGTCCTACAATGAGCAGTTCTTC
TRBV11-3	TRBD1	TRBJ2-2	few	CASSTRQGSINTGELFF	TGTGCCAGCAGCACCCGACAGGGTTCCATCAACACCGGGGAGCTGTTTTTT
TRBV14	TRBD2	TRBJ2-7	few	CASSHITSGGASYEQYF	TGTGCCAGCAGCCACATCACTAGCGGGGGCGCTTCCTACGAGCAGTACTTC
TRBV7-8	NA	TRBJ1-4	many	CASSTEVSTNEKLFF	TGTGCCAGCAGTACTGAGGTCTCAACTAATGAAAAACTGTTTTTT
TRBV15	NA	TRBJ1-5	NA	CATSRGQSNQPQHF	TGTGCCACCAGCAGAGGACAGAGCAATCAGCCCCAGCATTTT
TRBV6-2/TRBV6-3	TRBD2	TRBJ2-3	NA	CASRHRLAEISSTDTQYF	TGTGCCAGCAGGCATAGACTAGCGGAGATTAGTAGCACAGATACGCAGTATTTT
TRBV25-1	TRBD2	TRBJ2-3	NA	CASNPPREGGTDTQYF	TGTGCCAGCAATCCCCCCCGGGAGGGTGGTACAGATACGCAGTATTTT
TRBV5-4	NA	TRBJ2-6	few	CASSFAGPGANVLTF	TGTGCCAGCAGCTTTGCAGGGCCTGGGGCCAACGTCCTGACTTTC
TRBV6-2/TRBV6-3	NA	TRBJ1-2	NA	CASSVRPQYGYTF	TGTGCCAGCAGCGTCCGGCCCCAGTATGGCTACACCTTC
TRBV7-8	NA	TRBJ1-1	many	CASSPRSFGTEAFF	TGTGCCAGCAGCCCGAGATCGTTTGGCACTGAAGCTTTCTTT
TRBV7-9	TRBD2	TRBJ2-1	NA	CASSHDPRGGYNEQFF	TGTGCCAGCAGCCACGACCCCCGGGGGGGCTACAATGAGCAGTTCTTC
TRBV20-1	NA	TRBJ2-1	NA	CSASNLQGGHPWADPRDEQFF	TGCAGTGCTAGTAACCTTCAGGGGGGCCACCCGTGGGCGGACCCCCGGGATGAGCAGTTCTTC
TRBV14	NA	TRBJ1-1	few	CASSHQGSAFF	TGTGCCAGCAGCCACCAGGGGTCTGCTTTCTTT
TRBV20-1	TRBD1	TRBJ1-2	NA	CSAIRTGEGYGYTF	TGCAGTGCTATCAGGACAGGGGAGGGGTATGGCTACACCTTC
TRBV2	NA	TRBJ2-1	NA	CASSEAEVNEQFF	TGTGCCAGCAGTGAAGCTGAGGTCAATGAGCAGTTCTTC
TRBV6-1	TRBD2	TRBJ2-5	NA	CASSEWPSGEETQYF	TGTGCCAGCAGTGAATGGCCTAGCGGGGAAGAGACCCAGTACTTC
TRBV7-9	NA	TRBJ2-7	few	CASSSRLGGVEQYF	TGTGCCAGCAGCTCGAGGCTGGGAGGAGTCGAGCAGTACTTC
TRBV29-1	NA	TRBJ1-1	NA	CSVEGSTEAFF	TGCAGCGTTGAGGGGTCCACTGAAGCTTTCTTT
TRBV7-2	NA	TRBJ1-6	many	CASSSLTGINSPLHF	TGTGCCAGCAGCTCATTGACAGGAATTAATTCACCCCTCCACTTT
TRBV28	TRBD2	TRBJ2-2	NA	CASSFPPTSVTGELFF	TGTGCCAGCAGTTTCCCCCCGACTAGCGTCACCGGGGAGCTGTTTTTT
TRBV29-1	NA	TRBJ2-2	few	CSVEEGWNTGELFF	TGCAGCGTTGAGGAGGGGTGGAACACCGGGGAGCTGTTTTTT